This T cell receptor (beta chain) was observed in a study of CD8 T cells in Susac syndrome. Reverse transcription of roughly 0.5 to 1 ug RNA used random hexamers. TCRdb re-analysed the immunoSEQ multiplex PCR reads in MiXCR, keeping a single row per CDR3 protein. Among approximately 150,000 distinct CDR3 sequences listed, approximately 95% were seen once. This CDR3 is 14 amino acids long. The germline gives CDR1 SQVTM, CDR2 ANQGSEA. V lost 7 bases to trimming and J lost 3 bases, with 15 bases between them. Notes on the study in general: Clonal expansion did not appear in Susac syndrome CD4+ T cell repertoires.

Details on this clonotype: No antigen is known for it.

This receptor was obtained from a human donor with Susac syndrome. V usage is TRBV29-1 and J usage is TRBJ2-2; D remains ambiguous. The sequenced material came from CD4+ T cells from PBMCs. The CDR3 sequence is CSAVWERYTGELFF. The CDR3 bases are TGCAGCGCTGTCTGGGAAAGATACACCGGGGAGCTGTTTTTT.